A selection of T cell receptor beta chains follows, all from one sample in a study of T cells in Graves' hyperthyroidism and ophthalmopathy. TCRdb fed the multiplex PCR reads into MiXCR, producing one record per CDR3 protein. The table includes 600,000 to 700,000 distinct CDR3 sequences, roughly 45% detected once. Sequencing was performed on peripheral blood or thyroid tissue (not recorded which). The receptors originated from an adult man with Graves' disease, either hyperthyroidism or ophthalmopathy (not recorded which). Each CDR3 is given with its conserved first and last residue. The D gene is left open where the match is weak. Rows may omit the clone size; those that give it use once, few, many or a size class.

v_gene	d_gene	j_gene	abundance	CDR3aa	CDR3nt
TRBV5-1	NA	TRBJ1-5	many	CASSSGLNNQPQHF	TGCGCCAGCAGCTCGGGACTGAACAATCAGCCCCAGCATTTT
TRBV29-1	TRBD1	TRBJ1-2	once	CSVVLDRGNYGYTF	TGCAGCGTGGTCCTGGACAGGGGTAACTATGGCTACACCTTC
TRBV7-2	NA	TRBJ2-7	few	CASSLRDGTYEQYF	TGTGCCAGCAGCTTAAGGGACGGAACCTACGAGCAGTACTTC
TRBV5-1	TRBD2	TRBJ2-2	few	CASSLTSGAVGGELFF	TGCGCCAGCAGCCTAACTAGCGGGGCGGTCGGCGGGGAGCTGTTTTTT
TRBV25-1	TRBD1	TRBJ1-6	NA	CASSQQGLSPLHF	TGTGCCAGTAGTCAACAGGGGCTTTCACCCCTCCACTTT
TRBV7-9	TRBD2	TRBJ2-7	once	CASSRPGGLAGRSYEQYF	TGTGCCAGCAGCCGACCCGGGGGACTAGCGGGGCGGTCCTACGAGCAGTACTTC
TRBV7-2	TRBD1	TRBJ2-7	few	CASSSRTGQGFYEQYF	TGTGCCAGCAGCTCTAGGACAGGGCAAGGGTTCTACGAGCAGTACTTC
TRBV29-1	NA	TRBJ1-6	NA	CSSTVSPLHF	TGCAGCTCGACGGTGTCTCCCCTCCACTTT
TRBV7-6	NA	TRBJ1-1	many	CASSLLRDLNTEAFF	TGTGCCAGCAGCTTACTGAGGGACCTGAACACTGAAGCTTTCTTT
TRBV6-6	TRBD1	TRBJ2-7	few	CAIGTGSEQYF	TGTGCCATCGGGACAGGGTCCGAGCAGTACTTC
TRBV24-1	NA	TRBJ1-2	few	CATSDNTASNYGYTF	TGTGCCACCAGTGATAACACGGCTTCGAACTATGGCTACACCTTC
TRBV7-9	NA	TRBJ1-6	NA	CASSLVGGAGNSPLHF	TGTGCCAGCAGCTTAGTAGGAGGGGCGGGGAATTCACCCCTCCACTTT